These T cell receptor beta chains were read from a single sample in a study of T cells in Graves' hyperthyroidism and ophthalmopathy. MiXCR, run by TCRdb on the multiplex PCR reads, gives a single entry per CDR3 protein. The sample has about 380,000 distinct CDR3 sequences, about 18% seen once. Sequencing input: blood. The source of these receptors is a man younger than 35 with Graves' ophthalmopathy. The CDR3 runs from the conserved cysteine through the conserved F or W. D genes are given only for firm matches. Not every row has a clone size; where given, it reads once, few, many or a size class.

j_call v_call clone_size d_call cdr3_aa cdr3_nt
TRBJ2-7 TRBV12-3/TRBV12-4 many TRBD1 CASSPPGQGSEQYF TGTGCCAGCAGTCCACCGGGACAGGGTAGCGAGCAGTACTTC
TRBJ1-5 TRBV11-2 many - CASSPHNPGGADQPQHF TGTGCCAGCAGCCCTCATAACCCGGGGGGCGCGGATCAGCCCCAGCATTTT
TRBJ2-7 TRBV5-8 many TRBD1 CASSRDRSYEQYF TGTGCCAGCAGCAGGGACAGATCCTACGAGCAGTACTTC
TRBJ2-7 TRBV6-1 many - CASSYSGRASEQYF TGTGCCAGCAGTTACTCCGGCAGGGCTTCCGAGCAGTACTTC
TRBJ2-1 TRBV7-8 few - CASSSNRVGYNEQFF TGTGCCAGCAGCTCTAACAGGGTGGGGTACAATGAGCAGTTCTTC
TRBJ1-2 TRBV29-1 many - CSVDHRPYYTF TGCAGCGTTGATCACCGACCGTACTACACCTTC
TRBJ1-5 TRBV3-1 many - CASSQDIEGSNQPQHF TGTGCCAGCAGCCAAGATATAGAGGGATCCAATCAGCCCCAGCATTTT
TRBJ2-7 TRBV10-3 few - CAISDSGTGTYEQYF TGTGCCATCAGCGACTCCGGGACGGGGACCTACGAGCAGTACTTC
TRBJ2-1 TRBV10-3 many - CAINRDLDNEQFF TGTGCCATCAATCGGGACCTTGACAATGAGCAGTTCTTC
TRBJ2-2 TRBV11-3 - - CASSPTMGSPLYFTGELFF TGTGCCAGCAGCCCGACAATGGGGAGCCCCCTATATTTCACCGGGGAGCTGTTTTTT
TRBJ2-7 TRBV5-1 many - CASSPFGERSYEQYF TGCGCCAGCAGCCCATTTGGAGAGAGGTCCTACGAGCAGTACTTC
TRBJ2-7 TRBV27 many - CASSSEGTGHEQYF TGTGCCAGCAGTTCTGAGGGTACAGGACACGAGCAGTACTTC
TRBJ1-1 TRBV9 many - CASSGGGANTEAFF TGTGCCAGCAGCGGAGGGGGGGCGAACACTGAAGCTTTCTTT
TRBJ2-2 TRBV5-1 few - CASSLAGQQNTGELFF TGCGCCAGCAGCTTGGCGGGACAACAGAACACCGGGGAGCTGTTTTTT